What follows is one TCR beta chain and its context. Its specificity is not known. Within the sample, other DNA sequences also encode this same CDR3. This sample was included in a study of beta chain features in type 1 diabetes. Isolated RNA was reverse transcribed in full, so expressed TCRB transcripts were sequenced. Clones were sequenced by immunoSEQ multiplex PCR, and TCRdb holds only the in-frame ones, with some missing. Here the sample spans 900,000 or so clones, under 20% being singletons. Study conclusions and caveats: The study left unresolved whether HLA type influences TCRB rearrangement.

Material: naive CD4+ T cells from blood. This TCR was recovered from a young woman in good health.

The CDR3 loop reads CASSLSTGELFF. The CDR3 DNA reads as TGTGCCAGCAGTTTGTCGACCGGGGAGCTGTTTTTT. V usage is TRBV28 and J usage is TRBJ2-2; no firm D call. The CDR3 is made up of 12 amino acids. CDR1 is MDHEN, CDR2 SYDVKM, per germline. V lost 3 bases and J 5 bases, leaving 4 bases between the germline ends.